A single sample is the source of the 23 T cell receptor beta chains below, sequenced in a study of blood T cell repertoires in COVID-19. Method: immunoSEQ multiplex PCR; TCRdb's copy keeps in-frame clones and lacks some. The data hold roughly 250,000 clones, with 80% to 85% observed a single time. The sequenced sample was peripheral blood. These receptor sequences come from a person aged 70 to 85 with COVID-19, enrolled during active disease.

The chain carries TRBV27 and TRBJ2-1; 7 nucleotides align to TRBD1. V was pared by 5 bases and J by 0 bases, with 7 bases of the junction left unmatched. The CDR3 has 16 amino acids. The V gene's germline CDR1 is MNHEY and CDR2 SMNVEV (reference sequence). This CDR3 is CASSNNRGYSYNEQFF. The CDR3 DNA reads as TGTGCCAGCAGTAATAACAGGGGATACTCCTACAATGAGCAGTTCTTC.

In its sample, this clone was seen once. The rearrangement links TRBV19 to TRBJ2-7; 14 bases agree with TRBD2. The CDR3 covers 14 residues. The V segment lost 8 bases and the J segment 0 bases; nucleotides outside the gene matches: 0. Germline V lookup: CDR1 LNHDA, CDR2 SQIVND (reference sequence). The CDR3 DNA is TGTGCCAGTGGACTAGCGGGAGGCTCCTACGAGCAGTACTTC. It yields the protein CASGLAGGSYEQYF.

The chain joins TRBV28 to TRBJ1-2; 7 nucleotides line up with TRBD1. Germline CDR1 and CDR2: MDHEN and SYDVKM. The CDR3 is 14 residues long. V shed 3 bases, J shed 5 bases, and the junction held 6 bases outside the gene matches. The chain's CDR3 is CASSFGTDFYGYTF. CDR3 nucleotides: TGTGCCAGCAGTTTTGGGACAGACTTTTATGGCTACACCTTC.

J is TRBJ2-4 and V is TRBV6-5; 7 positions agree with TRBD2. Germline CDR1 is MNHEY and CDR2 is SVGAGI. Trimming removed 0 bases from V and 8 bases from J; junction bases left unmatched: 4. The CDR3 has 14 amino acids. CDR3 in DNA: TGTGCCAGCAGTTACTCGGGAGGGACGGACATTCAGTACTTC. Protein sequence: CASSYSGGTDIQYF.

The chain carries TRBV2 and TRBJ2-1; a weak D match, TRBD2 (6 bases). The germline V gene has CDR1 SNHLY and CDR2 FYNNEI. The germline V and J ends were trimmed by 6 bases and 10 bases, with 25 bases remaining between them. This CDR3 comprises 16 residues. Here the CDR3 DNA reads TGTGCCAGCAGCCCTCCCCGGGGGAGTGGTAACGCAGAGCAGTTCTTC. This encodes CASSPPRGSGNAEQFF.

The chain carries TRBV4-2 and TRBJ1-2; D call uncertain. This CDR3 is 15 amino acids long. V dropped 0 bases and J dropped 4 bases, with 12 bases sitting between them. The germline V gene encodes CDR1 LGHNA and CDR2 YNFKEQ. The CDR3, as DNA: TGTGCCAGCAGCCAAGATAGGAGGCAGGCCTATGGCTACACCTTC. It yields the protein CASSQDRRQAYGYTF.

The V call is TRBV29-1, the J call TRBJ1-1, with 7 nucleotides matching TRBD1. V lost 4 bases and J lost 12; bases outside the gene matches: 5. The CDR3 totals 10 residues. Germline loops: CDR1 SQVTM, CDR2 ANQGSEA. CDR3 nucleotides: TGCAGCGTTGTACAGGGGAGATCTTTCTTT. It translates to CSVVQGRSFF.

This clone was seen more than once but under ten times. The chain links TRBV5-6 to TRBJ1-3; D not certain. The CDR3 spans 14 residues. Trimming pared 4 bases from V and 0 bases from J, leaving 8 bases between. Per the germline V gene, CDR1 is SGHDT and CDR2 is YYEEEE. CDR3 coding DNA: TGTGCCAGCAGCCCGAGGGACTCTGGAAACACCATATATTTT. Its translation: CASSPRDSGNTIYF.

This clone appeared once. The CDR3 DNA reads as TGTGCCACCAAACCTCTAGCTCCCTACAATGAGCAGTTCTTC. Protein sequence: CATKPLAPYNEQFF. The chain links TRBV27 to TRBJ2-1, with TRBD2 as a possible D gene (5 bases). This CDR3 region has 14 residues. V was shortened by 10 bases and J by 2 bases, with 15 bases between the two germline ends. Germline V gene lookup returns CDR1 MNHEY and CDR2 SMNVEV (reference sequence).

This clone was counted between two and nine times. V is TRBV6-1 and J is TRBJ1-5; no firm D call. The ends were cut back, 4 bases at V and 4 bases at J, with 20 bases in the middle. The CDR3 has 17 residues. Germline V CDR1 and CDR2: MNHNS, SASEGT. CDR3 amino acids: CASSGTVQLAGNQPQHF. CDR3 sequence (DNA): TGTGCCAGCAGTGGGACGGTACAGTTAGCGGGTAATCAGCCCCAGCATTTT.

A single count supports this clone. The J gene is TRBJ1-4, the V gene TRBV7-2; D not resolved. V was trimmed by 2 bases and J by 1 base, leaving 5 bases between them. Germline V gene lookup returns CDR1 SGHTA and CDR2 FQGNSA. The CDR3 covers 14 residues. CDR3 sequence (DNA): TGTGCCAGCAGCTTAAGCGGAACTAATGAAAAACTGTTTTTT. As protein: CASSLSGTNEKLFF.

V and J are TRBV6-1 and TRBJ2-3; 8 bases are shared with TRBD2. J was trimmed by 1 base and V by 3 bases; bases with no gene match: 0. Germline V CDR1 and CDR2: MNHNS, SASEGT. The CDR3 loop spans 14 amino acids. The CDR3 nucleotides read TGTGCCAGCAGTGATAGCGGGGGCACAGATACGCAGTATTTT. Its translation: CASSDSGGTDTQYF.

V usage is TRBV4-3 and J usage is TRBJ2-1; weak D call: TRBD1 (6 bases). Germline CDR1 and CDR2: LGHNA and YSLEER. The CDR3 contains 13 residues. Trimming shortened V by 4 bases and J by 9 bases, and 13 bases separated the two germline ends. CDR3 protein: CASSPQGGGEQFF. The DNA of the CDR3 is TGCGCCAGCAGCCCACAGGGTGGGGGTGAGCAGTTCTTC.

V usage is TRBV4-3 and J usage is TRBJ1-2; perhaps TRBD1 as D (5 bases). This CDR3 has 12 residues. CDR1 is LGHNA, CDR2 YSLEER, per germline. V lost 4 bases to trimming and J lost 4 bases, with 7 bases between them. CDR3 in amino acids: CASSPGPYGYTF. The CDR3 coding sequence is TGCGCCAGCAGCCCAGGGCCCTATGGCTACACCTTC.

The rearrangement joins TRBV6-4 to TRBJ2-1; 10 bases align to TRBD2. CDR1 and CDR2 from the germline V gene are MRHNA and SNTAGT. The CDR3 spans 16 residues. The V segment lost 4 bases and the J segment 0 bases; nucleotides outside the gene matches: 3. CDR3 in DNA: TGTGCCAGCAGTGGACTAGCGGGTGTCTCCTACAATGAGCAGTTCTTC. Translated, it gives CASSGLAGVSYNEQFF.

This clone has more than one count but fewer than ten. This chain links TRBV19 with TRBJ1-1, with D hard to call. The germline V gene has CDR1 LNHDA and CDR2 SQIVND (reference sequence). The CDR3 sequence is 13 residues long. The V gene lost 5 bases and the J gene lost 1 base, with 8 bases spanning the gap. CDR3 in amino acids: CASSLFPNTEAFF. For the CDR3, the DNA is TGTGCCAGTAGTTTATTCCCGAACACTGAAGCTTTCTTT.

Only one count was recorded for this clone. The chain uses TRBV4-1 and TRBJ1-5, with 7 nucleotides matching TRBD1. Looked up from germline, CDR1 is MGHRA and CDR2 is YSYEKL. J gave up 3 bases and V 6 bases, and 8 bases lay outside the gene matches. This CDR3 has 15 amino acids. The chain's CDR3 is CASRRTGTDNQPQHF. The CDR3 nucleotides are TGCGCCAGCAGGAGAACTGGGACAGACAATCAGCCCCAGCATTTT.

The rearrangement links TRBV19 to TRBJ2-2; TRBD1 matches at 11 bases. Germline V lookup: CDR1 LNHDA, CDR2 SQIVND (reference sequence). The CDR3 contains 17 residues. V shed 5 bases and J 3 bases; nucleotides not matched to a gene: 8. Here the CDR3 reads CASSDIGQGADTGELFF. CDR3 nucleotides: TGTGCCAGTAGTGACATCGGACAGGGGGCCGACACCGGGGAGCTGTTTTTT. The full variable domain, in which reference TRBV19 and TRBJ2-2 provide the parts outside the CDR3, is DGGITQSPKYLFRKEGQNVTLSCEQNLNHDAMYWYRQDPGQGLRLIYYSQIVNDFQKGDIAEGYSVSREKKESFPLTVTSAQKNPTAFYLCASSDIGQGADTGELFFGEGSRLTVL.

The V gene is TRBV7-8, the J gene TRBJ1-6; perhaps TRBD1 as D (6 bases). The CDR3 is made up of 17 amino acids. CDR1 is SGHVS, CDR2 FQNEAQ, per germline. The ends were cut back, 5 bases at V and 0 bases at J, with 14 bases in the middle. The CDR3 loop reads CASSPQGQSSYNSPLHF. CDR3 bases: TGTGCCAGCAGCCCACAAGGACAGAGCTCCTATAATTCACCCCTCCACTTT. The full variable domain, with the rest looked up from reference TRBV7-8 and TRBJ1-6, is GAGVSQSPRYKVAKRGQDVALRCDPISGHVSLFWYQQALGQGPEFLTYFQNEAQLDKSGLPSDRFFAERPEGSVSTLKIQRTQQEDSAVYLCASSPQGQSSYNSPLHFGNGTRLTVT.

The rearrangement links TRBV4-2 to TRBJ1-1; possible D gene TRBD1, 6 bases. V lost 3 bases to trimming and J lost 1 base, with 15 bases between them. The CDR3 runs 16 residues. Per the germline V gene, CDR1 is LGHNA and CDR2 is YNFKEQ. DNA of the CDR3: TGTGCCAGCAGCCAGGAAGGGGGTCTTACGAACACTGAAGCTTTCTTT. It is translated as CASSQEGGLTNTEAFF.

This sequence joins TRBV19 and TRBJ1-5; no clear D. CDR3 length: 13 residues. Trimming cost V 5 bases and J 3 bases, with 8 bases left between them. Germline V lookup: CDR1 LNHDA, CDR2 SQIVND (reference sequence). CDR3 in DNA: TGTGCCAGTAGTCCGGGTGTCAATCAGCCCCAGCATTTT. It encodes CASSPGVNQPQHF.

The chain has TRBV11-2 and TRBJ1-4; D remains ambiguous. The length of the CDR3 is 16 residues. Per the germline V gene, CDR1 is SGHAT and CDR2 is FQNNGV. Trimming cost V 5 bases and J 9 bases, with 22 bases left between them. This CDR3 reads CASSTRWALGPQKLFF. The DNA for the CDR3 is TGTGCCAGCAGCACCCGTTGGGCACTCGGCCCCCAAAAACTGTTTTTT.

This clone was recorded many times. The gene calls are TRBV7-3 and TRBJ2-7; a possible D gene is TRBD2 (5 bases). CDR1 and CDR2 from the germline V gene are SGHTA and FQGTGA. V lost 5 bases and J lost 6, with 14 bases in between. This CDR3 contains 13 residues. The CDR3 nucleotides are TGTGCCAGCAGCCCCGCCAGCGGAGGCGAGCAGTACTTC. Residues: CASSPASGGEQYF.